These 21 T cell receptor beta chains originate from one sample sequenced in a study of Graves' ophthalmopathy and Graves' hyperthyroidism. The TCR beta CDR3 regions underwent amplification from RNA transcripts. Investigators did first-round RT-PCR with HTBI primers, then second-round multiplex PCR. MiXCR was run by TCRdb on the multiplex PCR reads, yielding one entry per CDR3 protein. The sample holds almost 750,000 distinct CDR3 sequences, roughly two fifths seen once. The specimen was peripheral blood. The origin of the receptors is an adult man with Graves' ophthalmopathy.

This clonotype was counted a few times. The chain employs TRBV7-2 and TRBJ1-5, with D perhaps matching TRBD1 (5 bases). The CDR3 loop spans 15 amino acids. CDR1 SGHTA and CDR2 FQGNSA come from the germline V gene. Trimming took 5 bases from V and 6 from J, leaving 17 bases between them. CDR3 in amino acids: CASSPKGTGFQPQHF. DNA of the CDR3: TGTGCCAGCAGCCCGAAGGGGACTGGTTTTCAGCCCCAGCATTTT.

To note about this clonotype: At one end, the junction sequence differs from germline, possibly due to a read error. V and J are TRBV7-9 and TRBJ2-7, with 9 bases lining up with TRBD1. Per the germline V gene, CDR1 is SEHNR and CDR2 is FQNEAQ (reference sequence). The CDR3 sequence is 12 residues long. CDR3 coding DNA: TGCAGCGCCGCCGGGACAGGGTTTAAGCAGTACTTC. This codes for CSAAGTGFKQYF.

The chain has TRBV7-2 and TRBJ2-7, with a possible D match to TRBD2 (5 bases). This CDR3 comprises 12 residues. The germline V and J ends were trimmed by 5 bases and 8 bases, with 13 bases remaining between them. The V gene's germline CDR1 is SGHTA and CDR2 FQGNSA. The CDR3 DNA reads TGTGCCAGCAGCCTACTAGGTGTCAAGCAGTACTTC. Residues: CASSLLGVKQYF.

This clonotype was observed a handful of times. The V gene is TRBV6-5, the J gene TRBJ1-6; TRBD1 aligns across 9 bases. This CDR3 comprises 15 residues. Germline V CDR1 and CDR2: MNHEY, SVGAGI. Losses at the gene ends were 7 bases for V and 10 bases for J; bases not matched to a gene: 11. CDR3 protein: CASTSPGTGYSPLHF. The CDR3 DNA is TGTGCCAGCACCTCTCCCGGGACAGGGTACTCACCCCTCCACTTT.

The V gene is TRBV2, the J gene TRBJ2-7; tentatively, D is TRBD2 (5 bases). V was clipped by 5 bases and J by 0 bases, with 17 bases between them. CDR1 is SNHLY and CDR2 is FYNNEI in the germline V gene. The CDR3 spans 16 residues. The CDR3 DNA reads as TGTGCCAGCAGTTTATGGGCTAGCCCCAGCTCCTACGAGCAGTACTTC. Translating it yields CASSLWASPSSYEQYF.

The rearrangement uses TRBV11-1 and TRBJ1-2; D not certain. The CDR3 is made up of 12 amino acids. Trimming removed 6 bases at V and 12 bases at J, with 17 bases between. Germline V gene lookup returns CDR1 SGHAT and CDR2 FQDESV (reference sequence). CDR3 region: CASRLTDGFDTF. The CDR3 DNA is TGTGCCAGCAGATTAACGGACGGATTTGACACCTTC.

This clonotype turned up a few times. The V and J genes are TRBV9 and TRBJ1-6, with a possible D match to TRBD1 (6 bases). The CDR3 extends over 15 amino acids. V lost 4 bases and J 5 bases, leaving 13 bases between the germline ends. Germline V lookup: CDR1 SGDLS, CDR2 YYNGEE. The CDR3 protein is CASSPQGQNNSPLHF. The CDR3 region has the DNA TGTGCCAGCAGCCCGCAAGGACAGAATAATTCACCCCTCCACTTT.

This clonotype was counted many times. The rearrangement joins TRBV7-6 to TRBJ2-7; the match to TRBD1 covers 7 bases. Germline values: CDR1 SGHVS, CDR2 FNYEAQ. The CDR3 extends over 15 amino acids. J was trimmed by 2 bases and V by 5 bases; bases with no gene match: 9. CDR3 sequence reads: CASSKGGRAAYEQYF. The CDR3, as DNA: TGTGCCAGCAGCAAAGGGGGCAGGGCAGCCTACGAGCAGTACTTC.

CDR3 loop: CASSPGLAGGQGGELFF. The CDR3 region has the DNA TGTGCCAGCAGCCCAGGACTAGCGGGAGGGCAGGGCGGGGAGCTGTTTTTT. The rearrangement uses TRBV25-1 and TRBJ2-2; 15 bases agree with TRBD2. CDR3 length equals 17 residues. CDR1 is MGHDK, CDR2 SYGVNS, per germline. V trimming: 6 bases; J trimming: 7 bases; junction bases outside the gene matches: 9.

This chain links TRBV2 with TRBJ1-6; 9 positions agree with TRBD1. CDR1 and CDR2 from the germline V gene are SNHLY and FYNNEI. Germline trimming cut 5 bases from V and 9 bases from J; bases unmatched to any gene: 8. The CDR3 spans 15 residues. CDR3 residues: CASSPGTGFVSPLHF. For the CDR3, the DNA is TGTGCCAGCAGTCCCGGGACAGGGTTTGTTTCACCCCTCCACTTT.

The genes are TRBV6-1 and TRBJ1-2; possible D gene TRBD1, 6 bases. CDR1 is MNHNS and CDR2 is SASEGT in the germline V gene. V gave up 1 base and J gave up 2 bases, with 14 bases separating them. The CDR3 is 16 amino acids. The CDR3 coding sequence is TGTGCCAGCAGTGAAGAGGACGGGGGGCCAAACTATGGCTACACCTTC. Translated, it gives CASSEEDGGPNYGYTF.

The J gene is TRBJ1-5, the V gene TRBV2, with D perhaps matching TRBD1 (5 bases). The CDR3 length is 15 residues. V shed 5 bases and J shed 6 bases, with 17 bases lying between them. Germline lookup yields CDR1 SNHLY and CDR2 FYNNEI. CDR3 in DNA: TGTGCCAGCAGTTTTGGTCAGGGCTCGGGTCAGCCCCAGCATTTT. This translates into CASSFGQGSGQPQHF.

The J gene is TRBJ2-2, the V gene TRBV11-1, with 14 bases matching TRBD2. Germline V gives CDR1 SGHAT, CDR2 FQDESV (reference sequence). The CDR3 has 16 amino acids. The junction had 3 bases not matched to a gene; V was cut back by 6 bases and J by 3 bases. The CDR3 loop is CASSSTSGRDTGELFF. The CDR3 bases are TGTGCCAGCAGTTCGACTAGCGGGAGGGACACCGGGGAGCTGTTTTTT.

The chain links TRBV5-4 to TRBJ2-2; 9 nucleotides line up with TRBD2. After removal of 4 bases from V and 0 bases from J, the junction contained 4 bases not matched to a gene. This CDR3 comprises 16 residues. Germline values: CDR1 SGHNT, CDR2 YYREEE (reference sequence). In DNA form, the CDR3 reads TGTGCCAGCAGCCTAAAGCGGGGGGCGAACACCGGGGAGCTGTTTTTT. Protein: CASSLKRGANTGELFF. The full variable domain, its missing parts supplied by reference TRBV5-4 and TRBJ2-2, is ETGVTQSPTHLIKTRGQQVTLRCSSQSGHNTVSWYQQALGQGPQFIFQYYREEENGRGNFPPRFSGLQFPNYSSELNVNALELDDSALYLCASSLKRGANTGELFFGEGSRLTVL.

This clonotype was seen once. The chain couples TRBV11-1 to TRBJ1-5, with a weak D call TRBD1 (5 bases). Germline V gives CDR1 SGHAT, CDR2 FQDESV (reference sequence). CDR3 length: 14 residues. V lost 0 bases, J lost 11 bases, and 14 bases lay in between. The CDR3: CASSLASGVGSQHF. CDR3 sequence (DNA): TGTGCCAGCAGCTTAGCGTCGGGGGTAGGGTCCCAGCATTTT.

This chain joins TRBV4-2 and TRBJ1-3, with 9 bases that match TRBD1. The germline V gene has CDR1 LGHNA and CDR2 YNFKEQ. The CDR3 totals 15 residues. With 3 bases clipped from V and 6 bases from J, the junction kept 6 bases outside the gene matches. CDR3 DNA: TGTGCCAGCAGCCACCCGGGACAGGGAGAAAACACCATATATTTT. Residues: CASSHPGQGENTIYF.

Many counts were recorded for this clonotype. This chain joins TRBV2 and TRBJ2-5, with D tentatively TRBD2 (5 bases). V shed 11 bases and J shed 5 bases, with 15 bases lying between them. Germline CDR1 SNHLY, CDR2 FYNNEI. The CDR3 is made up of 12 amino acids. CDR3 amino acids: CASKATGETQYF. DNA of the CDR3: TGTGCCTCTAAGGCGACGGGGGAGACCCAGTACTTC.

This clonotype was seen a handful of times. The rearrangement links TRBV12-3 or TRBV12-4 to TRBJ1-1; TRBD1 agrees at 9 bases. The CDR3 loop spans 16 amino acids. V lost 5 bases to trimming and J lost 0 bases; unmatched junction nucleotides: 7. The CDR3 region has the DNA TGTGCCAGCAGTCAAGACAGGGGGACCGTGAACACTGAAGCTTTCTTT. It encodes CASSQDRGTVNTEAFF.

The chain recombines TRBV9 with TRBJ2-3, with D perhaps being TRBD1 or TRBD2 (6 bases each). Germline CDR1 and CDR2: SGDLS and YYNGEE. CDR3 length equals 16 residues. V was clipped by 2 bases and J by 0 bases, with 13 bases between them. The CDR3 nucleotides are TGTGCCAGCAGCGTCCAGGGGCGGGGAAGCACAGATACGCAGTATTTT. Its protein is CASSVQGRGSTDTQYF.

The V gene is TRBV24-1, the J gene TRBJ1-5, with TRBD1 identical over 7 bases. The length of the CDR3 is 15 residues. Trimming took 7 bases from V and 4 from J; bases not matched to a gene: 9. Germline CDR1 reads KGHDR; CDR2 reads SFDVKD. The CDR3 bases are TGTGCCACCAGCGTCATAGACAGGGAGAATCAGCCCCAGCATTTT. Translation gives CATSVIDRENQPQHF.

A remark on this clonotype: The CDR3 end shows no conserved phenylalanine or tryptophan, and so a read error is likely. The V gene is TRBV29-1, the J gene TRBJ1-1, with 8 positions matching TRBD1. The V gene's germline CDR1 is SQVTM and CDR2 ANQGSEA. CDR3 length: 13 residues. V lost 5 bases, J lost 1 base, and 3 bases stayed unmatched. The CDR3: CSVLGQGNTEAFL. The CDR3 coding sequence is TGCAGCGTTCTAGGACAGGGGAACACTGAAGCTTTCCTT.